This T cell receptor (beta chain) was sequenced in a study of blood T cells in healthy people across ages. V gave up 1 base and J gave up 8 bases, with 18 bases separating them. The CDR3 is 16 residues long. Looked up from germline, CDR1 is MGHDK and CDR2 is SYGVNS. Staff drew roughly 10 milliliters of peripheral blood from each donor. About this clonotype: Its antigen is unknown.

Using a J-beta primer mix together with a sample-barcoded 5' primer, a second PCR was run for roughly 6 to 11 cycles. TCRdb used MiXCR to reprocess the 5' RACE reads, holding one entry per CDR3 protein. This sample yields 1,100,000 or so distinct CDR3 sequences, of which less than 50% are seen a single time; under 20% belongs to the top ten. Study outcomes and limitations: CMV status of donors was unknown, possibly confounding expanded clonotype changes. The unsorted PBMCs prevented any conclusive comparison of naive versus antigen-experienced cells.

The TCR originated in an older woman in good health. J is TRBJ1-3 and V is TRBV25-1; D is possibly TRBD1 (5 bases). The sample was blood. Written as DNA, the CDR3 is TGTGCCAGCAGTGAATGGGGCCCGACACCCTTTGACACCATATATTTT. Residues: CASSEWGPTPFDTIYF. The entire variable domain, with the rest obtained from reference TRBV25-1 and TRBJ1-3, is as follows: EADIYQTPRYLVIGTGKKITLECSQTMGHDKMYWYQQDPGMELHLIHYSYGVNSTEKGDLSSESTVSRIRTEHFPLTLESARPSHTSQYLCASSEWGPTPFDTIYFGEGSWLTVV.